This passage covers 2 T cell receptor beta chains from one sample sequenced in a study of T-cell memory formation after mild COVID-19. TCRdb recomputed calls from the 5' RACE reads with MiXCR, one row per CDR3 protein. The sample lists about 360,000 distinct CDR3 sequences, under 15% occurring once. Sequenced: PBMCs or a T cell subset sorted from them (not recorded which). These receptor sequences come from a man aged 18 to 29 who had mild COVID-19 (a few samples of this study predate the infection). Cell type and time point are not known.

This clonotype was found a few times. V and J are TRBV4-2 and TRBJ1-6; perhaps TRBD1 as D (6 bases). Trimming pared 0 bases from V and 9 bases from J, leaving 21 bases between. CDR3 length: 18 residues. Germline V gene sequence: CDR1 LGHNA, CDR2 YNFKEQ. The CDR3 here is CASSQDKGVTGGFSPLHF. The CDR3 DNA follows: TGTGCCAGCAGCCAAGATAAGGGTGTGACAGGAGGGTTTTCACCCCTCCACTTT.

The gene calls are TRBV6-5 and TRBJ1-1; 10 positions match TRBD1. The V gene end was trimmed by 7 bases and the J gene end by 4 bases; junction bases not matched to a gene: 9. CDR1 and CDR2 (germline): MNHEY, SVGAGI. CDR3 length: 15 residues. The CDR3 sequence: CASTPAGTGATEAFF. The DNA of the CDR3 is TGTGCCAGCACTCCCGCCGGGACAGGGGCCACTGAAGCTTTCTTT.